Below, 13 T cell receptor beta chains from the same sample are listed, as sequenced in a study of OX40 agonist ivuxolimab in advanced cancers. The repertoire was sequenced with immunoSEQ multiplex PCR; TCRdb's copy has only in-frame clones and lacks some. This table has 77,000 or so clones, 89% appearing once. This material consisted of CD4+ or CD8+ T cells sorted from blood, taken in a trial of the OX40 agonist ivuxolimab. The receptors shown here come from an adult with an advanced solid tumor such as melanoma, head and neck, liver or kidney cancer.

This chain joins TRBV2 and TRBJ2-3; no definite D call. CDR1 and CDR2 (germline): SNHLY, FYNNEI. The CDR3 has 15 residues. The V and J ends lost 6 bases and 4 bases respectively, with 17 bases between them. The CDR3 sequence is CASSARTDPADTQYF. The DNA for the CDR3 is TGTGCCAGCAGCGCTAGGACGGACCCCGCAGATACGCAGTATTTT.

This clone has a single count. Here the CDR3 DNA reads TGCGCCAGCAGCTTGGAGTCGGGACCAGAACTGTTTTTT. Its translation is CASSLESGPELFF. This chain joins TRBV5-1 and TRBJ1-4, with a tentative D call TRBD1 (5 bases). With 0 bases removed from V and 12 bases from J, the gap between germline ends came to 12 bases. CDR1 and CDR2 (germline): SGHRS, YFSETQ. This CDR3 has 13 amino acids.

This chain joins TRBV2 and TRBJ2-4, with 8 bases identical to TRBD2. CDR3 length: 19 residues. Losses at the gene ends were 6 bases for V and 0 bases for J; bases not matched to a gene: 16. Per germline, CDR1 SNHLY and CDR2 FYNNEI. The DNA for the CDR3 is TGTGCCAGCAGCTCTCGCGGGACTAGTCCTTCCTTAGCCAAAAACATTCAGTACTTC. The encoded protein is CASSSRGTSPSLAKNIQYF.

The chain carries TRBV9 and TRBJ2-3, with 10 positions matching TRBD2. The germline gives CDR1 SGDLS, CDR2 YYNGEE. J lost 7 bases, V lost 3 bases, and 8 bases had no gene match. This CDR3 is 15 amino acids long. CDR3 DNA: TGTGCCAGCAGCGCCCCCGGGACTAGCGTTAATACGCAGTATTTT. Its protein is CASSAPGTSVNTQYF.

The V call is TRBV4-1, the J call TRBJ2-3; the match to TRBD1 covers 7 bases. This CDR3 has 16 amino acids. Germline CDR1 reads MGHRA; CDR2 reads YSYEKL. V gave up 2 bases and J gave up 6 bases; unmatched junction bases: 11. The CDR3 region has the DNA TGCGCCAGCAGCCAACCGTTGAAGGGGGCTGTCGATACGCAGTATTTT. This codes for CASSQPLKGAVDTQYF.

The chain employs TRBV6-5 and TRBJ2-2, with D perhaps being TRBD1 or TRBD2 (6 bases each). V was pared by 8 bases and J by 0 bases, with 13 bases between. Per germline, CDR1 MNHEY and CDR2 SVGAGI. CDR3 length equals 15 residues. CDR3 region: CASSMGGANTGELFF. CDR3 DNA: TGTGCCAGCTCAATGGGGGGCGCGAACACCGGGGAGCTGTTTTTT.

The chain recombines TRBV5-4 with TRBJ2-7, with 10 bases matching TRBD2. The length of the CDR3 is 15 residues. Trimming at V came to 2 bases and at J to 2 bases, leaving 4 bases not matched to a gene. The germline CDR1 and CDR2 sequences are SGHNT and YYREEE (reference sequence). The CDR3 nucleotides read TGTGCCAGCAGCTTATTAGCGGGAGGACCCTACGAGCAGTACTTC. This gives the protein CASSLLAGGPYEQYF. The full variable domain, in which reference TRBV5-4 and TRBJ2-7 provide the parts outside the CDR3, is ETGVTQSPTHLIKTRGQQVTLRCSSQSGHNTVSWYQQALGQGPQFIFQYYREEENGRGNFPPRFSGLQFPNYSSELNVNALELDDSALYLCASSLLAGGPYEQYFGPGTRLTVT.

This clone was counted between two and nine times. Written as DNA, the CDR3 is TGTGCCATCAGCTATGGCCCGGACACTGAAGCTTTCTTT. Translated: CAISYGPDTEAFF. This chain links TRBV10-3 with TRBJ1-1, with no clear D. V was shortened by 6 bases and J by 3 bases, with 11 bases between the two germline ends. From germline, CDR1 is ENHRY and CDR2 SYGVKD. This CDR3 region has 13 residues.

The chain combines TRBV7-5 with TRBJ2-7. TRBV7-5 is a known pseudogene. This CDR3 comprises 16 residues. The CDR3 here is CVRSPLNSGPVVEQYF. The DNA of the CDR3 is TGTGTCAGAAGCCCTCTTAATTCCGGCCCCGTTGTCGAGCAGTACTTC.

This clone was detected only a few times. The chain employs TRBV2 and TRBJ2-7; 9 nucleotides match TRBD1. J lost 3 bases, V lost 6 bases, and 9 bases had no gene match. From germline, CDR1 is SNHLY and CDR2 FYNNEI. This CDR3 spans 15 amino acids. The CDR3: CASSESGTGYYEQYF. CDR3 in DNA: TGTGCCAGCAGCGAGTCAGGGACAGGGTACTACGAGCAGTACTTC.

CDR3 residues: CASSLALGSASYNEQFF. The CDR3 nucleotides read TGTGCCAGCAGCTTAGCATTGGGTAGCGCTTCCTACAATGAGCAGTTCTTC. This chain links TRBV7-6 with TRBJ2-1; possibly TRBD2 for D (5 bases). The CDR3 runs 17 residues. Germline V gene sequence: CDR1 SGHVS, CDR2 FNYEAQ. V was shortened by 0 bases and J by 1 base, with 13 bases between the two germline ends.

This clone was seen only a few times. In nucleotides, the CDR3 is TGTGCCAGCAGCGGACAGGGGTCAGGCTACACCTTC. It codes for CASSGQGSGYTF. The chain uses TRBV7-9 and TRBJ1-2, with 9 bases matching TRBD1. The germline V gene has CDR1 SEHNR and CDR2 FQNEAQ (reference sequence). V lost 5 bases and J lost 8; bases outside the gene matches: 3. CDR3 length equals 12 residues.

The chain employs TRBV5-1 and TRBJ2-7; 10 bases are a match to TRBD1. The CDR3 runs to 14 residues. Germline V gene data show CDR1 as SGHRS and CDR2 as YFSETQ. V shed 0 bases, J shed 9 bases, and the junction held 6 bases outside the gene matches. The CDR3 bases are TGCGCCAGCAGCTTGGCCGGGACAGGGGCCGGGCAGTACTTC. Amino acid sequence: CASSLAGTGAGQYF.